This T cell receptor (beta chain) was recovered during a study of T cells in Graves' hyperthyroidism and ophthalmopathy (dated by TCRdb to the late 2010s). At the level of the whole study: Peripheral blood samples were taken at the time of initial diagnosis, prior to any treatment. To identify distinguishing TCR V-J signatures, a discovery cohort of about a hundred patients was used, comprising 43 with Graves' ophthalmopathy and some 57 with stable Graves' hyperthyroidism. Prospective prediction of ophthalmopathy was tested in an independent validation cohort of about 19 hyperthyroidism patients and approximately 17 patients who later progressed to ophthalmopathy. For training and testing, the approximately 92 patients in the discovery cohort were randomly divided in a 7:3 ratio. The study also compared thyroid tissue and blood T-cell repertoires from about six Graves' hyperthyroidism patients. After sampling, hyperthyroidism patients received methimazole starting at 30 mg daily, and ophthalmopathy patients received high-dose intravenous methylprednisolone. According to the paper, TCR Vbeta CDR3 sequencing was carried out on around 140 peripheral blood samples, which came from around 43 ophthalmopathy, about 75 hyperthyroidism and approximately 17 progressor patients.

At least ten counts were recorded for this clonotype. Its antigen specificity is not known. The record has no base qualities; no much larger clone is one base away. Here is what the overall study found, with its caveats: In validation, the model predicted progression to ophthalmopathy a median of around six months before onset, with roughly 70% sensitivity and 72.22% specificity. Most expanded thyroid clonotypes (frequency above 0.001) were also detected in blood, a finding suggesting that blood repertoires may reflect thyroid immune responses. No statistical method was used to fix the sample size in advance, and group allocation was not hidden from the investigators. Ophthalmopathy was separated from stable hyperthyroidism by a 13 V-J signature model, with about 86% sensitivity and around 81% specificity obtained in cross-validation and 80%/75% obtained in testing.

TCR beta CDR3 regions were amplified from RNA transcripts. For the first round of RT-PCR on the TCR CDR3, the HTBI primer set was used together with the Qiagen OneStep RT-PCR kit. The libraries were constructed in a second round of multiplex PCR and then size-selected and purified. Paired-end sequencing of the libraries was performed with 100 bp reads on an Illumina HiSeq2000. Processing in the source paper ran as follows. Raw data were processed with SOAPnuke, discarding reads with adapters, uncalled bases, mean Phred below 15, or no exact constant-primer or identifier match. COPE v1.2.5 was used to merge high-quality paired reads, and clonotypes were defined as unique nucleotide sequences. MiTCR v1.1 was used to align the clonotypes against IMGT TRBV, TRBD and TRBJ reference segments. The analysis was restricted to V-J combinations with a frequency above 0.0001, which together covered roughly 99% of the repertoires. A TCS score was defined as the ratio of F50 (clonal expansion) to E x V (chaos), with BLOSUM62-based TCRdist applied between CDR3 peptides within each V-J. Welch's t-statistics and random forest reduced 500 to 650 V-J features to about 12, which were used in a naive Bayes classifier (R e1071). TCRdb passed the public sequencing reads through fastp at Q25 and MiXCR, retaining productive beta sequences. Rows merge per CDR3 protein into single entries with the most common DNA and genes. The V and J calls were not made by the authors but by TCRdb's processing. Across this sample there are some 500,000 distinct CDR3 sequences, with about 16% seen only once. The top ten constitute 25% to 35% of the sample.

In the ophthalmopathy patients, disease was moderately to severely active, with a Clinical Activity Score of 3 or more, a NOSPECS grade of 4 or more, and a duration of less than 3 months. Exclusion was applied to patients with uncontrolled infections, other autoimmune diseases, pregnancy or lactation. Diagnoses were based on clinical symptoms, serum thyroxine and TRAb, thyroid ultrasound and orbital computed tomography. Ficoll-Paque density gradient centrifugation was used to isolate PBMCs from about 9 ml of fresh peripheral blood. Total RNA was extracted using Trizol reagent, and RNA quality was assessed on an Agilent 2100 Bioanalyzer. V loses 4 bases of germline sequence and J loses 2 bases, and the interval between the two ends is 14 bases. Inclusive of the bounding cysteine and phenylalanine, the CDR3 is 15 residues long. Here the CDR3 DNA is all that survives: 45 bases in frame from base 1. CDR1 and CDR2 are read off the germline V gene as SGHRS and YFSETQ.

Source material: blood. The sequence came from a woman aged 25 to 39 with Graves' ophthalmopathy. This sequence uses TRBV5-1 and TRBJ2-3; the D gene is perhaps TRBD1, on 6 matching bases. The DNA sequence is as follows: TGCGCCAGCAGCCACGGGACACCGACCACAGATACGCAGTATTTT. Protein translation: CASSHGTPTTDTQYF.